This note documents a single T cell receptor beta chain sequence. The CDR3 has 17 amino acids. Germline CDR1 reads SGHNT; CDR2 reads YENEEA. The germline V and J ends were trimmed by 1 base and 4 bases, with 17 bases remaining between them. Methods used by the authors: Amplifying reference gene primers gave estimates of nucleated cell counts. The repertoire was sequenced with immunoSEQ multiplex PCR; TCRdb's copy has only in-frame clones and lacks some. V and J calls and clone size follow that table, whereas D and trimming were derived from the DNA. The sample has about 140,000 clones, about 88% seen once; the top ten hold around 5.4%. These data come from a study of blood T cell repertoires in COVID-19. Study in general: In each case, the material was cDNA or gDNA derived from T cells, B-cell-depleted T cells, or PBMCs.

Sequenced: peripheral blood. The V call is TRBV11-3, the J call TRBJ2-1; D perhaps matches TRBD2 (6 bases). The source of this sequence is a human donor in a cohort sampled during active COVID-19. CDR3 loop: CASSLGVGGPFYNEQFF. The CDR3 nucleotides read TGTGCCAGCAGCTTAGGGGTGGGGGGACCTTTTTACAATGAGCAGTTCTTC. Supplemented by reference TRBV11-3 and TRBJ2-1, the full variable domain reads EAGVVQSPRYKIIEKKQPVAFWCNPISGHNTLYWYLQNLGQGPELLIRYENEEAVDDSQLPKDRFSAERLKGVDSTLKIQPAELGDSAVYLCASSLGVGGPFYNEQFFGPGTRLTVL.